Each of the 7 T cell receptor beta chains below was sequenced from the same sample in a study of cytotoxic CD8 clonotypes in ibrutinib-treated CLL. Profiled with immunoSEQ multiplex PCR; TCRdb holds only in-frame clones, not every one. This table holds some 160,000 clones, more than 65% found once. Sequencing was performed on PBMCs, taken after 12 months of ibrutinib treatment. The receptors come from a human donor with chronic lymphocytic leukemia.

This clone was counted a few times. The J gene is TRBJ1-3, the V gene TRBV6-5; no definite D call. Germline V gene lookup returns CDR1 MNHEY and CDR2 SVGAGI. The CDR3 is 13 residues long. The V gene lost 7 bases and the J gene lost 4 bases, with 11 bases spanning the gap. CDR3 in amino acids: CASTDPLGNTIYF. The DNA of the CDR3 is TGTGCCAGCACCGATCCCCTCGGAAACACCATATATTTT.

The chain combines TRBV4-2 with TRBJ2-3; TRBD1 matches at 7 bases. The CDR3 loop spans 15 amino acids. Trimming cost V 6 bases and J 5 bases; bases outside gene matches: 11. Germline assignment: CDR1 LGHNA and CDR2 YNFKEQ. CDR3 DNA sequence: TGTGCCAGCAGTTACACAGGGGTAGAGATAGATACGCAGTATTTT. Translated: CASSYTGVEIDTQYF.

The V and J genes are TRBV18 and TRBJ2-7; D call uncertain. Looked up from germline, CDR1 is KGHSH and CDR2 is LQKENI. V lost 3 bases and J 5 bases, leaving 11 bases between the germline ends. CDR3 length: 13 amino acids. The CDR3 bases are TGTGCCAGCTCACCTATCGGTGGAGACGAGCAGTACTTC. Translating gives CASSPIGGDEQYF.

The genes are TRBV5-4 and TRBJ2-5; D remains ambiguous. This CDR3 has 14 amino acids. CDR1 and CDR2 from the germline V gene are SGHNT and YYREEE (reference sequence). Between the trimmed V and J ends, which lost 4 bases and 3 bases, there was a span of 13 bases. The CDR3 loop is CASSTIEREETQYF. In DNA, the CDR3 is TGTGCCAGCAGCACAATAGAAAGGGAAGAGACCCAGTACTTC.

V and J are TRBV19 and TRBJ2-6, with D perhaps TRBD1 (6 bases). Germline-derived CDR1 and CDR2 are LNHDA and SQIVND (reference sequence). This CDR3 is built from 18 residues. V was clipped by 1 base and J by 1 base, with 14 bases between them. Here the CDR3 DNA reads TGTGCCAGTAGTATAGTCCCCCAGGGGATATCTGGGGCCAACGTCCTGACTTTC. Translating gives CASSIVPQGISGANVLTF. Using reference TRBV19 and TRBJ2-6 for the parts outside the CDR3, the full variable domain is DGGITQSPKYLFRKEGQNVTLSCEQNLNHDAMYWYRQDPGQGLRLIYYSQIVNDFQKGDIAEGYSVSREKKESFPLTVTSAQKNPTAFYLCASSIVPQGISGANVLTFGAGSRLTVL.

This chain connects TRBV5-1 to TRBJ2-7, with a possible D match to TRBD1 (6 bases). The ends were cut back, 0 bases at V and 0 bases at J, with 10 bases in the middle. The CDR3 runs to 15 residues. Germline V gene lookup returns CDR1 SGHRS and CDR2 YFSETQ. The CDR3 DNA reads as TGCGCCAGCAGCTTGGTGGCAGGGGCCTCCTACGAGCAGTACTTC. Its translation is CASSLVAGASYEQYF.

The rearrangement uses TRBV7-2 and TRBJ1-4; D is undetermined. The germline V and J ends were trimmed by 5 bases and 7 bases, with 11 bases remaining between them. In germline, CDR1 is SGHTA, CDR2 FQGNSA. CDR3 length equals 13 residues. For the CDR3, the DNA is TGTGCCAGCAGCCGAAGCGGTAGTGAAAAACTGTTTTTT. Translating gives CASSRSGSEKLFF.